This TCR beta chain was recovered during a study of blood T cells in healthy people across ages. V was trimmed by 6 bases and J by 11 bases, leaving 19 bases between them. CDR3 length: 13 residues. Germline V gene lookup returns CDR1 MDHEN and CDR2 SYDVKM. Donation came from healthy Caucasian individuals in Russia who were aged about 6 to 100. Concerning this clonotype: Its antigen is as yet unknown.

For the second PCR, which ran for about 6 to 11 cycles, a sample-barcoded 5' primer and a J-beta primer mix were used. TCRdb called the 5' RACE reads again in MiXCR, with one record for every CDR3 protein. This table holds about 1 million distinct CDR3 sequences, 45% found once. Study-level points and caveats: Observed TCR beta diversity per million T cells went down as age went up. This fall followed a roughly linear course with age. As naive T cell percentage varied, TCR beta diversity correlated strongly with it.

The sequenced sample was blood. The chain couples TRBV28 to TRBJ2-5; no reliable D call. The TCR originated in a woman in her fifties or sixties in good health. The CDR3 DNA is TGTGCCAGCAGCCTCCACGCCGCAACGACGCAGTACTTC. It translates to CASSLHAATTQYF.